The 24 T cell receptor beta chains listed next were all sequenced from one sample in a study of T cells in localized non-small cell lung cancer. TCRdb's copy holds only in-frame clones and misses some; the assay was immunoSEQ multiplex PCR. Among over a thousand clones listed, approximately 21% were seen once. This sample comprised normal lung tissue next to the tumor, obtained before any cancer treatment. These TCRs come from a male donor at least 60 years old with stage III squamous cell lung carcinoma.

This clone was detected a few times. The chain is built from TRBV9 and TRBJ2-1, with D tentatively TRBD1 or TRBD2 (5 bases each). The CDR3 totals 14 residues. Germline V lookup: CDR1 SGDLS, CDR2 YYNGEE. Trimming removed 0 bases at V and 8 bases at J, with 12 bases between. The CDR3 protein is CASSVDPGRDEQFF. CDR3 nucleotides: TGTGCCAGCAGCGTAGATCCAGGGCGGGATGAGCAGTTCTTC.

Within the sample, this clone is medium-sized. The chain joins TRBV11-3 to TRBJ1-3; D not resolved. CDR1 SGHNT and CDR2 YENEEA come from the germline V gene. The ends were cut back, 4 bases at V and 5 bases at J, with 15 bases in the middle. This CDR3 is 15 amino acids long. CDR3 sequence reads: CASSSPRTTRNTIYF. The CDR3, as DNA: TGTGCCAGCAGCTCCCCCAGAACGACGAGAAACACCATATATTTT. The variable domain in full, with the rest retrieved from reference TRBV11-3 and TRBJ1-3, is EAGVVQSPRYKIIEKKQPVAFWCNPISGHNTLYWYLQNLGQGPELLIRYENEEAVDDSQLPKDRFSAERLKGVDSTLKIQPAELGDSAVYLCASSSPRTTRNTIYFGEGSWLTVV.

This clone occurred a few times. CDR3 sequence: CASSPSDRGLVEQYF. The CDR3 DNA is TGTGCCAGCAGTCCATCGGACAGGGGGCTCGTCGAGCAGTACTTC. The rearrangement uses TRBV6-8 and TRBJ2-7; 11 bases are a match to TRBD1. The V and J ends lost 5 bases and 6 bases, in that order; junction bases with no gene match: 9. CDR1 is MNHGY and CDR2 is SAAAGT in the germline V gene. This CDR3 has 15 residues.

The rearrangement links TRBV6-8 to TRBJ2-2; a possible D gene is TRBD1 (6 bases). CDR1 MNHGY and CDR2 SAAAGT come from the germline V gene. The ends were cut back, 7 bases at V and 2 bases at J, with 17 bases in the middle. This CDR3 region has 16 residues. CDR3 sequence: CASNWAPGQNTGELFF. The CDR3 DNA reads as TGTGCCAGCAATTGGGCTCCGGGACAAAACACCGGGGAGCTGTTTTTT.

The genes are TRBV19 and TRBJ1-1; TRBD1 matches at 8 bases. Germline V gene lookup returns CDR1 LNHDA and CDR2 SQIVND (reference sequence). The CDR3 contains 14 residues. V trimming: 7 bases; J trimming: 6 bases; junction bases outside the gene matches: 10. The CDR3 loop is CASNPGQGSAEAFF. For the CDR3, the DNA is TGTGCCAGTAACCCCGGACAGGGTTCGGCTGAAGCTTTCTTT.

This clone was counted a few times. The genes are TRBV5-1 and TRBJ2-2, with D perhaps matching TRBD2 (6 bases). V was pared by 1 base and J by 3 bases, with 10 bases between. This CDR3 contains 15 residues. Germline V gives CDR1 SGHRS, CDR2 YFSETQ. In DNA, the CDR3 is TGCGCCAGCAGCTTGTCTAGCGTGTACACCGGGGAGCTGTTTTTT. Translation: CASSLSSVYTGELFF.

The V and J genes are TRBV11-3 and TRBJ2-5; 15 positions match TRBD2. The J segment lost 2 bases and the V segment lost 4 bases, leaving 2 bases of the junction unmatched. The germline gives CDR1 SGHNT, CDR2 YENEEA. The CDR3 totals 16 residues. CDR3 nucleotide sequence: TGTGCCAGCAGCTCAGGACTAGCGGGAGGGCAAGAGACCCAGTACTTC. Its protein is CASSSGLAGGQETQYF.

CDR3 in amino acids: CASRPYRGSPLHF. DNA for the CDR3: TGTGCCAGTAGACCTTACAGGGGATCACCCCTCCACTTT. The J gene is TRBJ1-6, the V gene TRBV19, with 7 bases identical to TRBD1. Looked up from germline, CDR1 is LNHDA and CDR2 is SQIVND (reference sequence). The CDR3 has 13 amino acids. The V segment lost 6 bases and the J segment 10 bases; nucleotides outside the gene matches: 6.

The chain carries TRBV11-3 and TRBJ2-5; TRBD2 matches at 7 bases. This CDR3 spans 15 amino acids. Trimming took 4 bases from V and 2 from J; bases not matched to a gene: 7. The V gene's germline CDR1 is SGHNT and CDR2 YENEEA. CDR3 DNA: TGTGCCAGCAGCTCGGGACTAACCCGACAAGAGACCCAGTACTTC. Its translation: CASSSGLTRQETQYF.

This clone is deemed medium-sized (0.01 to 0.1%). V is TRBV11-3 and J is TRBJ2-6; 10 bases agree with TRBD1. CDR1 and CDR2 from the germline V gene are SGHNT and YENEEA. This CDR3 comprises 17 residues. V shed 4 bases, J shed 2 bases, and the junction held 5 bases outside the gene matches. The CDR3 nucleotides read TGTGCCAGCAGCTCTGACAGGGGGCTGACTGGGGCCAACGTCCTGACTTTC. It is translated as CASSSDRGLTGANVLTF.

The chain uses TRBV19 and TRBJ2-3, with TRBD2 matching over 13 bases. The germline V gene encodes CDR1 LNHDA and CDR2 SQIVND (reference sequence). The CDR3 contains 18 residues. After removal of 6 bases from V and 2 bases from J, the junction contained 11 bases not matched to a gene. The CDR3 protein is CASSRNPGLAGPTDTQYF. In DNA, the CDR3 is TGTGCCAGTAGCCGTAACCCGGGACTAGCGGGACCCACAGATACGCAGTATTTT.

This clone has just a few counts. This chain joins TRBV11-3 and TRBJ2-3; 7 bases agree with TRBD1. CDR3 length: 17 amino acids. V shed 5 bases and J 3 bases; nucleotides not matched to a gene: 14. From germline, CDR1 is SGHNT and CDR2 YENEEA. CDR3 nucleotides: TGTGCCAGCAGCCATTTACAGGGGACCTATAGAACAGATACGCAGTATTTT. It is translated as CASSHLQGTYRTDTQYF.

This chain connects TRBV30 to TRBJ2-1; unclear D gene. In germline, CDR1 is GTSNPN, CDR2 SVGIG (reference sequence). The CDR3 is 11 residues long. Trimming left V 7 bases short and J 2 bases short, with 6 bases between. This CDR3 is CASRAYNEQFF. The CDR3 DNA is TGTGCCTCCCGGGCCTACAATGAGCAGTTCTTC.

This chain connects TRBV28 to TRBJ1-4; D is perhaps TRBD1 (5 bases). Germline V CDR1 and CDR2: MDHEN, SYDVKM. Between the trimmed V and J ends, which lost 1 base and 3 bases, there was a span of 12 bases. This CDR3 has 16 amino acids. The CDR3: CASSLLSGHPNEKLFF. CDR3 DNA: TGTGCCAGCAGTTTATTATCCGGACACCCTAATGAAAAACTGTTTTTT.

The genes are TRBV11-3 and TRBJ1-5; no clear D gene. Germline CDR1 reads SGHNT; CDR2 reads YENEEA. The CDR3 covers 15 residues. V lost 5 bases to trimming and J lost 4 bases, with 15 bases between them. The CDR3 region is CASSPSPGRNQPQHF. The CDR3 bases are TGTGCCAGCAGCCCTTCGCCTGGAAGGAATCAGCCCCAGCATTTT. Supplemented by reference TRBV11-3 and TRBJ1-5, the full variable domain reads EAGVVQSPRYKIIEKKQPVAFWCNPISGHNTLYWYLQNLGQGPELLIRYENEEAVDDSQLPKDRFSAERLKGVDSTLKIQPAELGDSAVYLCASSPSPGRNQPQHFGDGTRLSIL.

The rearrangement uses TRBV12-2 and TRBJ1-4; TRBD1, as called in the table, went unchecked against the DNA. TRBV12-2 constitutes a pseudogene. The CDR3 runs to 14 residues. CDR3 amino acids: CATTQTGSNEKLFF. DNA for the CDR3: TGTGCCACAACCCAGACAGGGTCTAATGAAAAACTGTTTTTT.

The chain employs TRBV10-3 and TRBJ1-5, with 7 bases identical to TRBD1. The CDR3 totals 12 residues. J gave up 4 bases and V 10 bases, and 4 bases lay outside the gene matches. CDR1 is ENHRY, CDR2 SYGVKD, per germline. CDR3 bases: TGTGCCACATGGGACAGAAATCAGCCCCAGCATTTT. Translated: CATWDRNQPQHF.

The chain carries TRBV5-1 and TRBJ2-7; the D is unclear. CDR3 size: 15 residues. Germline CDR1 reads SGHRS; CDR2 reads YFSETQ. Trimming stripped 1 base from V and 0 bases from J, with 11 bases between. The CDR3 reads CASSLTGGTSYEQYF. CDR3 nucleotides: TGCGCCAGCAGCTTGACCGGCGGAACCTCCTACGAGCAGTACTTC. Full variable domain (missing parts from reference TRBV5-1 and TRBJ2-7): KAGVTQTPRYLIKTRGQQVTLSCSPISGHRSVSWYQQTPGQGLQFLFEYFSETQRNKGNFPGRFSGRQFSNSRSEMNVSTLELGDSALYLCASSLTGGTSYEQYFGPGTRLTVT.

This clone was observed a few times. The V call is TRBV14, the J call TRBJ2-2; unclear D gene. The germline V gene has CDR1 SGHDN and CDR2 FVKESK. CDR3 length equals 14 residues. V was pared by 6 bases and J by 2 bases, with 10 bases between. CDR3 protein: CASSQQVNTGELFF. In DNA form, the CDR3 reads TGTGCCAGCAGTCAGCAGGTCAACACCGGGGAGCTGTTTTTT.

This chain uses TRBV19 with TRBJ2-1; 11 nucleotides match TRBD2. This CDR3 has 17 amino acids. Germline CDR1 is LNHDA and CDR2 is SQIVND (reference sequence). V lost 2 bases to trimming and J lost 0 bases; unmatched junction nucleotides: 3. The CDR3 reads CASSILAGGNSYNEQFF. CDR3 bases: TGTGCCAGTAGTATACTAGCGGGAGGAAACTCCTACAATGAGCAGTTCTTC.

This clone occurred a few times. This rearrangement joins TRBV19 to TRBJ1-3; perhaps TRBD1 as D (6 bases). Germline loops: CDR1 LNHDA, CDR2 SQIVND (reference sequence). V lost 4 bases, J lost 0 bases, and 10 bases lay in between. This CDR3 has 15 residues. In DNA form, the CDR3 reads TGTGCCAGTAGTACCGACAGGTTCTCTGGAAACACCATATATTTT. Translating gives CASSTDRFSGNTIYF.

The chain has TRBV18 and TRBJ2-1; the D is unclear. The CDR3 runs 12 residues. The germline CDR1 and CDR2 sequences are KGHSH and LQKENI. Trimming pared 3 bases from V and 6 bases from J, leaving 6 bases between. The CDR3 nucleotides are TGTGCCAGCTCACCTAACACCAATGAGCAGTTCTTC. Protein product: CASSPNTNEQFF.

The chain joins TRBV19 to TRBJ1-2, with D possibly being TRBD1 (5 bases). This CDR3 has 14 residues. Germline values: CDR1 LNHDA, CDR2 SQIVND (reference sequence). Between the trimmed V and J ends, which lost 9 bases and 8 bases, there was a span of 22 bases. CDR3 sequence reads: CARGGSGRLKGYTF. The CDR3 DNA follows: TGTGCCAGGGGGGGGTCAGGCCGGTTAAAGGGCTACACCTTC.

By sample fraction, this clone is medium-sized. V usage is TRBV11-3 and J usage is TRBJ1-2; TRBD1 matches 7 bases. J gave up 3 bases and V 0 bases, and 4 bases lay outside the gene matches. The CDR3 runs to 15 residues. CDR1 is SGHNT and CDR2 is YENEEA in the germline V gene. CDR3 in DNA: TGTGCCAGCAGCTTAGACAACAGGGGTCACTATGGCTACACCTTC. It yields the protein CASSLDNRGHYGYTF.